This TCR beta chain was documented in a study of control samples from healthy donors and cancer patients. The method was immunoSEQ multiplex PCR; TCRdb's version includes in-frame clones alone and lacks a portion of them. The sample lists fewer than 200,000 clones, around 87% seen once, with just over 1.4% in the top ten. This clone was counted once. CDR3 length: 15 amino acids. Germline assignment: CDR1 SGHAT and CDR2 FQDESV (reference sequence). V dropped 3 bases and J dropped 0 bases, with 8 bases sitting between them. This receptor was taken from a woman between 45 and 60 years old in good health. The rearrangement links TRBV11-1 to TRBJ1-4, with a possible D match to TRBD1 (6 bases). Input material: blood. CDR3 bases: TGTGCCAGCAGCTTGAGGGGGACAACTAATGAAAAACTGTTTTTT. As protein: CASSLRGTTNEKLFF.